The clone carrying this TCR beta chain was detected many times. The sample belongs to a study of response to subunit inactivated influenza vaccine. TCRdb recomputed calls from the RT-PCR reads with MiXCR, one row per CDR3 protein. The data hold 430,000 or so distinct CDR3 sequences, with 10% to 11% observed a single time. CDR3 length: 14 amino acids. V was shortened by 1 base and J by 3 bases, with 8 bases between the two germline ends. Germline CDR1 and CDR2: SGHRS and YFSETQ. This TCR was recovered from a man aged 50 or older who received an inactivated influenza vaccine. The chain uses TRBV5-1 and TRBJ2-1; tentatively, D is TRBD1 (6 bases). Material: PBMCs from blood, obtained around seven weeks after vaccination. The CDR3 region has the DNA TGCGCCAGCAGCTTGACAGGGAACTACAATGAGCAGTTCTTC. This gives the protein CASSLTGNYNEQFF.